This T cell receptor (beta chain) was profiled in a study of T cell responses to AZD1222 COVID-19 vaccine. Here immunoSEQ multiplex PCR was the method, and the copy in TCRdb shows in-frame clones only, minus some. Among approximately 76,000 clones listed, more than 70% were seen once. In germline, CDR1 is SGHRS, CDR2 YFSETQ. Trimming at V came to 1 base and at J to 4 bases, leaving 14 bases not matched to a gene. This CDR3 is 18 amino acids long. Material: peripheral blood, obtained on day 0 of AZD1222 vaccination. The sequence was collected from an adult in good health. The chain has TRBV5-1 and TRBJ2-7, with 10 bases aligning to TRBD1. The CDR3 region has the DNA TGCGCCAGCAGCTTGAACAGACAGGGGGCGGATCCGATGTACGAGCAGTACTTC. This codes for CASSLNRQGADPMYEQYF.